A selection of T cell receptor beta chains follows, all from one sample in a study of T cell responses to AZD1222 COVID-19 vaccine. This table comes from immunoSEQ multiplex PCR, and its TCRdb copy is limited to in-frame clones, with some not included. This repertoire shows approximately 100,000 clones, 90% to 95% found once; its top ten account for roughly 2%. This sample comprised peripheral blood, obtained on day 0 of AZD1222 vaccination. Receptors originate from an adult in good health. Both conserved end residues are part of each CDR3. The D gene is left open where the match is weak. Clone sizes are given selectively: once, few, many, or a class where the clone is expanded.

d_call	v_call	j_call	clone_size	cdr3_aa	cdr3_nt
-	TRBV28	TRBJ2-1	-	CASSLWAGAYNEQFF	TGTGCCAGCAGTTTATGGGCGGGGGCATACAATGAGCAGTTCTTC
-	TRBV5-1	TRBJ1-1	-	CASSLLGETEAFF	TGCGCCAGCAGCTTACTGGGTGAGACTGAAGCTTTCTTT
-	TRBV28	TRBJ2-7	-	CASSRGVGPYEQYF	TGTGCCAGCAGTAGGGGTGTTGGTCCCTACGAGCAGTACTTC
-	TRBV30	TRBJ1-1	-	CAWNSEGNTEAFF	TGTGCCTGGAATTCTGAGGGTAACACTGAAGCTTTCTTT
TRBD1	TRBV6-2/TRBV6-3	TRBJ2-1	-	CASSYRGQGFNEQFF	TGTGCCAGCAGTTACCGTGGACAGGGATTCAATGAGCAGTTCTTC
TRBD2	TRBV28	TRBJ2-7	-	CASTGSPAGGRYEQYF	TGTGCCAGCACGGGGAGTCCAGCGGGGGGGCGTTACGAGCAGTACTTC
TRBD1	TRBV2	TRBJ1-2	-	CASRGTAKYYGYTF	TGTGCCAGCAGAGGGACAGCAAAATACTATGGCTACACCTTC
TRBD1	TRBV11-3	TRBJ2-2	-	CASSSGTGSGELFF	TGTGCCAGCAGCTCCGGGACAGGGTCCGGGGAGCTGTTTTTT
TRBD2	TRBV5-4	TRBJ2-3	-	CASSLRLATSATDTQYF	TGTGCCAGCAGCTTGCGGTTAGCGACTAGCGCCACAGATACGCAGTATTTT
TRBD1	TRBV28	TRBJ1-2	once	CASSLLVGQDAGYTF	TGTGCCAGCAGTTTATTGGTCGGACAGGACGCTGGCTACACCTTC
-	TRBV11-3	TRBJ2-3	few	CASSPLAQYF	TGTGCCAGCAGCCCACTTGCGCAGTATTTT
-	TRBV7-2	TRBJ2-7	-	CASSLALGQGYEQYF	TGTGCCAGCAGCTTAGCGCTCGGGCAGGGCTACGAGCAGTACTTC
TRBD2	TRBV28	TRBJ2-3	-	CASSSSSGRAGADTQYF	TGTGCCAGCAGTTCATCTAGCGGGAGGGCTGGGGCAGATACGCAGTATTTT
TRBD1	TRBV13	TRBJ1-6	once	CASSLFGQGAGNSPLHF	TGTGCCAGCAGCTTATTCGGACAGGGGGCCGGTAATTCACCCCTCCACTTT
TRBD1	TRBV28	TRBJ1-4	-	CASRTGGGFTTNEKLFF	TGTGCCAGCAGGACAGGGGGAGGGTTTACAACTAATGAAAAACTGTTTTTT
TRBD1	TRBV2	TRBJ1-1	-	CASSATGVNTEAFF	TGTGCCAGCAGTGCGACAGGGGTTAACACTGAAGCTTTCTTT
-	TRBV19	TRBJ2-5	-	CASSPRAPGRETQYF	TGTGCCAGTAGTCCCCGGGCCCCAGGAAGAGAGACCCAGTACTTC
-	TRBV4-1	TRBJ1-2	-	CASSQGGIGF	TGCGCCAGCAGTCAAGGGGGGATTGGCTTC
TRBD1	TRBV19	TRBJ1-1	-	CASTADRSEAFF	TGTGCCAGTACGGCGGACAGGAGTGAAGCTTTCTTT
-	TRBV27	TRBJ2-3	-	CASSLSPTSTDTQYF	TGTGCCAGCAGTTTATCCCCGACTAGCACAGATACGCAGTATTTT
-	TRBV6-6	TRBJ1-1	-	CASSYRALLTGAFF	TGTGCCAGCAGTTACCGGGCTCTTCTCACGGGAGCTTTCTTT
-	TRBV4-1	TRBJ1-3	-	CASHGGPAINGNTIYF	TGCGCCAGCCATGGAGGGCCCGCCATTAATGGAAACACCATATATTTT
TRBD1	TRBV18	TRBJ2-7	-	CASSDYGTGILYEQYF	TGTGCCAGCTCCGATTATGGGACAGGAATACTCTACGAGCAGTACTTC
-	TRBV4-1	TRBJ1-2	-	CASSQALPGDYGYTF	TGCGCCAGCAGCCAAGCTTTACCTGGGGACTATGGCTACACCTTC
-	TRBV5-6	TRBJ2-6	-	CASSLYGTDYSGANVLTF	TGTGCCAGCAGCTTGTACGGGACTGATTACTCTGGGGCCAACGTCCTGACTTTC
-	TRBV2	TRBJ2-2	-	CASSEPGDSGPAAGELFF	TGTGCCAGCAGTGAACCCGGGGACTCGGGGCCGGCGGCCGGGGAGCTGTTTTTT
TRBD1	TRBV6-5	TRBJ2-7	-	CASRTGGRSEQYF	TGTGCCAGCAGGACAGGGGGCCGGAGCGAGCAGTACTTC
-	TRBV2	TRBJ2-2	-	CASSETWVKSYTGELFF	TGTGCCAGCAGTGAAACGTGGGTAAAGTCTTACACCGGGGAGCTGTTTTTT
TRBD1	TRBV30	TRBJ1-4	-	CAWSRGQGGEKLFF	TGTGCCTGGAGCCGGGGGCAAGGGGGCGAAAAACTGTTTTTT
-	TRBV9	TRBJ1-4	once	CASSVTPGAGEKLFF	TGTGCCAGCAGCGTAACTCCAGGGGCAGGGGAAAAACTGTTTTTT
-	TRBV28	TRBJ2-7	-	CASSLALQRNEQYF	TGTGCCAGCAGTTTGGCACTACAGAGAAACGAGCAGTACTTC
-	TRBV7-9	TRBJ1-2	-	CASSLLGGYYGYTF	TGTGCCAGCAGCTTACTCGGCGGCTACTATGGCTACACCTTC
-	TRBV6-1	TRBJ1-1	-	CASSERTGEAFF	TGTGCCAGCAGTGAGAGGACGGGTGAAGCTTTCTTT
-	TRBV15	TRBJ1-2	-	CATSSGGREPGYGYTF	TGTGCCACCAGCAGTGGGGGGAGAGAGCCGGGCTATGGCTACACCTTC
-	TRBV24-1	TRBJ2-7	-	CATSDLDGYEQYF	TGTGCCACCAGTGATTTGGACGGCTACGAGCAGTACTTC
-	TRBV28	TRBJ1-1	-	CASSSVLNTEAFF	TGTGCCAGCAGTTCAGTCCTGAACACTGAAGCTTTCTTT
TRBD1	TRBV9	TRBJ1-1	-	CASSRPGGQGPLEAFF	TGTGCCAGCAGCCGTCCGGGGGGACAGGGCCCTTTGGAAGCTTTCTTT
-	TRBV28	TRBJ2-7	-	CASSMDGYEQYF	TGTGCCAGCAGTATGGACGGGTACGAGCAGTACTTC
-	TRBV28	TRBJ2-1	-	CASNTIGSRTYNEQFF	TGTGCCAGCAATACTATAGGGAGTAGGACCTACAATGAGCAGTTCTTC
TRBD1	TRBV6-2/TRBV6-3	TRBJ2-5	-	CASSPDRGYGKEKETQYF	TGTGCCAGCAGCCCCGACAGGGGCTATGGTAAAGAAAAAGAGACCCAGTACTTC
-	TRBV24-1	TRBJ2-7	-	CATSGGSSYEQYF	TGTGCCACCAGTGGGGGGAGCTCCTACGAGCAGTACTTC
-	TRBV5-1	TRBJ2-1	-	CASNPGREYNEQFF	TGCGCCAGCAATCCAGGCAGGGAATACAATGAGCAGTTCTTC
-	TRBV25-1	TRBJ1-4	-	CASSDQSATNEKLFF	TGTGCCAGCAGTGACCAGAGTGCAACTAATGAAAAACTGTTTTTT
-	TRBV2	TRBJ1-6	-	CASRQGNSPLHF	TGTGCCAGCAGACAGGGAAATTCACCCCTCCACTTT
-	TRBV29-1	TRBJ2-4	-	CSVEAYQGKNQYF	TGCAGCGTTGAAGCGTATCAGGGAAAAAATCAGTACTTC